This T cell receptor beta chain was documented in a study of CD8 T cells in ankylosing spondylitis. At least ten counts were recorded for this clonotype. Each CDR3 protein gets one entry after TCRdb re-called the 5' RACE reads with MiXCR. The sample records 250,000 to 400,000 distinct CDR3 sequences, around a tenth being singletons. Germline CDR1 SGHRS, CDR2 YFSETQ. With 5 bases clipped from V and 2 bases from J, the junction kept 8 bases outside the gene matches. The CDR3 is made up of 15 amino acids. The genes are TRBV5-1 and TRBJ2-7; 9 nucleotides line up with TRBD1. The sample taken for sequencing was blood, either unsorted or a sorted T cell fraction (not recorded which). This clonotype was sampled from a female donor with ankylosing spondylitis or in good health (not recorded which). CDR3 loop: CASSFRTGVPYEQYF. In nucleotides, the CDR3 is TGCGCCAGCAGTTTCAGGACAGGGGTCCCCTACGAGCAGTACTTC.